Judged by abundance, the clone carrying this T cell receptor (beta chain) is medium-sized. The antigen is undetermined. Treatment of any kind had been given to no patient before thyroid surgery. In the source study's methods: A distant-metastasis classifier for papillary thyroid cancer was built using CDR3 differences across clinicopathological groups. TCRdb reassembled clones from the PCR reads with MiXCR. V and J calls and clone size were set by TCRdb, not the authors. The sample includes about 20,000 clones, about 10% of them seen just once. The data stem from a study of metastatic and nonmetastatic thyroid tumors. Overall study context: Repertoires from blood and tumor or nodule tissue of malignant and benign thyroid patients were compared. Overall study results and limits: Relative to benign nodules, malignant thyroid tumors were reportedly characterized by significantly elevated TCR beta diversity in blood and tumor.

The CDR3 has 17 amino acids. The V and J ends lost 3 bases and 4 bases, in that order; junction bases with no gene match: 10. The germline CDR1 and CDR2 sequences are MNHEY and SVGEGT. This TCR was recovered from a female donor with papillary thyroid cancer or a benign thyroid nodule (not recorded which). Some clones in this sample may be carry-over from other donors' samples. The sample taken for sequencing was blood. This chain joins TRBV6-2 or TRBV6-3 and TRBJ2-1; 9 bases are shared with TRBD1. CDR3 in DNA: TGTGCCAGCAGTTATTTGACCGGGACAGGGTCTTACAATGAGCAGTTCTTC. This codes for CASSYLTGTGSYNEQFF.